This T cell receptor (beta chain) was found in a study of early T cells in non-severe SARS-CoV-2 infection. Germline CDR1 SGHTA, CDR2 FQGNSA. J gave up 9 bases and V 6 bases, and 7 bases lay outside the gene matches. The CDR3 runs 14 residues. TCRdb analysed the 5' RACE reads with MiXCR anew, one entry per CDR3 protein. The table shows some 35,000 distinct CDR3 sequences, with around 6.5% occurring only once. The material was whole blood, obtained at baseline. The chain couples TRBV7-2 to TRBJ2-1; TRBD1 agrees at 11 bases. This TCR derives from an adult who was a healthcare worker with PCR-confirmed SARS-CoV-2 infection or an uninfected control (not recorded which). CDR3 nucleotide sequence: TGTGCCAGCAGGGTCCCGGGACAGGGGGTTGAGCAGTTCTTC. Protein: CASRVPGQGVEQFF.